The clone carrying this T cell receptor (beta chain) showed up many times. Its antigen is not identified. For the diagnoses, clinical symptoms, serum thyroxine and TRAb, thyroid ultrasound and orbital computed tomography were used. Template material for amplifying TCR beta CDR3 regions consisted of RNA transcripts. First-round RT-PCR with HTBI primers amplified the TCR CDR3 region. One entry per CDR3 protein results from TCRdb running MiXCR on the multiplex PCR reads. Of some 550,000 distinct CDR3 sequences listed, about 16% are singletons. The data originate from a study of T cells in Graves' hyperthyroidism and ophthalmopathy. Broader study findings: Most thyroid clonotypes expanded above 0.001 were also detected in blood.

The sequence was collected from a woman aged 40 to 50 with Graves' ophthalmopathy. The sample was blood.

CDR3 region: CAWSTTGGGEKLFF. The CDR3 DNA reads as TGTGCCTGGAGTACAACAGGAGGAGGAGAAAAACTGTTTTTT. This chain connects TRBV30 to TRBJ1-4; TRBD1 might be the D (5 bases). Trimming took 2 bases from V and 8 from J, leaving 15 bases between them. CDR3 length equals 14 residues. The germline CDR1 and CDR2 sequences are GTSNPN and SVGIG (reference sequence).